These T cell receptor beta chains were read from a single sample in a study of cytomegalovirus exposure and HLA in healthy donors. The data were produced by immunoSEQ multiplex PCR, yet TCRdb's version contains in-frame clones alone and is incomplete. This sample carries about 130,000 clones, roughly 80% of them seen once, and the ten largest clones take 1% to 1.5%. The specimen sequenced was PBMCs. The receptors were gathered from a boy between 10 and 17 years old in good health and CMV-seronegative. The CDR3 runs from the conserved cysteine through the conserved F or W. D genes are given only for firm matches. The size entry is marked missing in some rows and otherwise reads once, few, many or a size class.

TRBV9	few	TRBJ1-4	TRBD1	CASSAPTGGEKLFF	TGTGCCAGCAGCGCTCCGACAGGGGGCGAAAAACTGTTTTTT
TRBV19	once	TRBJ1-2	TRBD1	CASSGDRGHGYTF	TGTGCCAGTAGTGGGGACAGGGGCCATGGCTACACCTTC
TRBV10-3	few	TRBJ2-3	NA	CAISESFLVTGTDTQYF	TGTGCCATCAGTGAGTCGTTCCTAGTAACTGGCACAGATACGCAGTATTTT
TRBV7-2	NA	TRBJ1-1	NA	CASSPRQTTEAFF	TGTGCCAGCAGCCCACGACAGACAACTGAAGCTTTCTTT
TRBV6-6	NA	TRBJ2-7	NA	CASSPRAGQLYYEQYF	TGTGCCAGCAGCCCTAGGGCGGGCCAGCTTTACTACGAGCAGTACTTC
TRBV4-1	NA	TRBJ2-2	TRBD2	CASSQAKAGGDTGELFF	TGCGCCAGCAGCCAAGCTAAAGCGGGAGGGGACACCGGGGAGCTGTTTTTT
TRBV27	NA	TRBJ2-7	TRBD1	CASREGGGQGLNEQYF	TGTGCCAGCAGAGAGGGGGGAGGACAGGGTCTCAACGAGCAGTACTTC
TRBV6-5	NA	TRBJ2-7	NA	CASSPRDRSGGYF	TGTGCCAGCAGCCCCAGGGACAGGTCGGGAGGGTACTTC
TRBV6-4	NA	TRBJ2-1	NA	CASREEAGLFLGGDNEQFF	TGTGCCAGCAGAGAAGAAGCTGGGTTGTTCTTGGGCGGGGACAATGAGCAGTTCTTC
TRBV27	NA	TRBJ2-5	TRBD2	CASSLSVGTSGPVGAQYF	TGTGCCAGCAGTTTATCGGTCGGAACTAGCGGCCCCGTCGGAGCCCAGTACTTC
TRBV7-9	many	TRBJ1-1	NA	CASRPTGMNTEAFF	TGTGCCAGCAGACCTACAGGGATGAACACTGAAGCTTTCTTT
TRBV5-1	NA	TRBJ2-7	NA	CASREQGSYEQYF	TGCGCCAGCAGAGAGCAGGGTTCCTACGAGCAGTACTTC
TRBV30	NA	TRBJ2-7	NA	CAWSYAGPYEQYF	TGTGCCTGGAGTTATGCGGGGCCCTACGAGCAGTACTTC
TRBV30	NA	TRBJ2-7	NA	CAWSSQRYGSSYEQYF	TGTGCCTGGAGCTCCCAGAGGTACGGTAGCTCCTACGAGCAGTACTTC